Listed below are T cell receptor beta chains from one sample, sequenced in a study of T cell repertoires in cytomegalovirus infection. TCRdb itself ran the reads through MiXCR, one entry per CDR3 protein. The sample has just under 550,000 distinct CDR3 sequences, 26% seen once. The sample consisted of PBMCs. These receptors were collected from a human donor in good health (CMV status not recorded). Some clones in this sample may be carry-over from other donors' samples. CDR3s leave out the opening cysteine and the closing phenylalanine or tryptophan. The order of the fields is V gene, J gene, D gene, CDR3 protein. D genes are given only for firm matches.

>TRBV5-6|TRBJ2-7|-
ASSSETRGFYEQY
>TRBV6-2/TRBV6-3|TRBJ2-7|-
ASSYLLGMGESYEQY
>TRBV7-2|TRBJ1-2|-
ASSPEGRGYGYT
>TRBV28|TRBJ2-1|-
ASIPEFYNEQF
>TRBV12-3/TRBV12-4|TRBJ2-2|-
ASSSGRESGELF
>TRBV7-6|TRBJ2-1|TRBD2
ASSLVSGAGRPASEQF
>TRBV25-1|TRBJ1-1|-
ASSVLLQGMNTEAF
>TRBV5-4|TRBJ1-2|-
ASSLANRAGSYGYT
>TRBV7-8|TRBJ2-7|TRBD2
ASSLREGYEQY
>TRBV6-2/TRBV6-3|TRBJ1-1|-
ASSSGGRWGAAEAF
>TRBV6-1|TRBJ2-4|-
ASSEALGQLAKNIQY
>TRBV7-6|TRBJ1-2|-
ASSLDGLHGYT